The 4 T cell receptor beta chains presented below share a single source sample, sequenced in a study of T cell repertoires in cytomegalovirus infection. TCRdb re-derived calls from the reads in MiXCR, one entry per CDR3 protein. Of about 310,000 distinct CDR3 sequences in the sample, roughly a tenth were seen once. Sequencing used PBMCs. Receptor source: a human donor in good health (CMV status not recorded). Some clones in this sample may be carry-over from other donors' samples.

This clonotype was recorded a few times. This chain joins TRBV12-3 or TRBV12-4 and TRBJ1-1; 7 bases map to TRBD1. The CDR3 is made up of 14 amino acids. V lost 4 bases to trimming and J lost 2 bases; unmatched junction nucleotides: 4. The CDR3 DNA reads as TGTGCCAGCAGTTGGACAGGACCAAACACTGAAGCTTTCTTT. Its protein is CASSWTGPNTEAFF.

At least ten counts were recorded for this clonotype. V gene TRBV9 combines with J gene TRBJ2-3, with D perhaps given as TRBD1 or TRBD2 (5 bases each). Trimming took 0 bases from V and 3 from J, leaving 14 bases between them. This CDR3 has 16 amino acids. Germline V gene lookup returns CDR1 SGDLS and CDR2 YYNGEE. The DNA for the CDR3 is TGTGCCAGCAGCGTAGCGGCAGCGGCAGGGACAGATACGCAGTATTTT. The encoded protein is CASSVAAAAGTDTQYF.

The rearrangement uses TRBV29-1 and TRBJ1-1; tentative D call: TRBD1 (5 bases). V was shortened by 6 bases and J by 0 bases, with 11 bases between the two germline ends. The CDR3 runs to 13 residues. Germline V lookup: CDR1 SQVTM, CDR2 ANQGSEA. CDR3 protein: CSVTEGMNTEAFF. The CDR3 nucleotides are TGCAGCGTGACAGAAGGAATGAACACTGAAGCTTTCTTT.

This clonotype was recorded at least ten times. The DNA for the CDR3 is TGTGCCAGCAGCCCGACCGGGACACTGGCTTATTCACCCCTCCACTTT. This translates into CASSPTGTLAYSPLHF. The V call is TRBV7-9, the J call TRBJ1-6, with D tentatively TRBD1 (6 bases). V shed 5 bases and J shed 8 bases, with 19 bases lying between them. Germline V gene sequence: CDR1 SEHNR, CDR2 FQNEAQ (reference sequence). CDR3 length equals 16 residues.